Here is one T cell receptor (beta chain) with its context. This specimen belongs to a study of CD8+ T cells in alopecia areata. Overall study: At a dose of 5 to 10 mg twice daily, oral tofacitinib was given to treated patients. Tofacitinib administration persisted for 6 to 18 months, succeeded by 6 months off drug.

Germline CDR1 is SGHVS and CDR2 is FQNEAQ. Trimming left V 3 bases short and J 0 bases short, with 11 bases between. The CDR3 runs to 15 residues. Sequencing used cDNA as its template, made by extracting RNA and reverse transcribing it. Assay used: immunoSEQ multiplex PCR; TCRdb lists only in-frame clones, some missing. The sample includes some 170,000 clones, 50% to 60% of them seen just once. Lesional scalp tissue (obtained by punch biopsy) and peripheral blood were collected from alopecia areata patients. The clonotype comes from a human donor with alopecia areata. This sample comprised CD4+ T cells sorted from blood, obtained at week 0. This chain joins TRBV7-8 and TRBJ1-2; no clear D. The CDR3 here is CASSFQTTSNYGYTF. The CDR3 nucleotides are TGTGCCAGCAGCTTTCAAACGACGTCTAACTATGGCTACACCTTC.